The rows below give T cell receptor beta chains drawn from one sample of a study of vaccination effects on CD4 cells after COVID-19. Libraries were prepared by immunoSEQ multiplex PCR; TCRdb keeps only in-frame clonotypes and omits some of them. The profile shows some 66,000 clones, approximately 79% of them singletons. The antigens of these receptors remain unknown. Material: CD4+ T cells from PBMCs cultured without peptide, obtained after COVID-19 vaccination. These receptors were collected from a human donor who received a COVID-19 vaccine. The CDR3 runs from the conserved cysteine through the conserved F or W. D genes are given only for firm matches. The size of a clone is reported for some rows only, either as once, few or many, or as a class for expanded clones.

v_gene	j_gene	abundance	d_gene	CDR3aa	CDR3nt
TRBV9	TRBJ1-3	.	.	CASSVGGQSLYF	TGTGCCAGCAGCGTAGGTGGACAGTCATTATATTTT
TRBV5-1	TRBJ1-1	.	.	CASSSSGGWNTEAFF	TGCGCCAGCAGCTCCAGTGGGGGTTGGAACACTGAAGCTTTCTTT
TRBV28	TRBJ1-5	.	.	CASTRFRGSNQPQHF	TGTGCCAGCACACGTTTCAGGGGTAGCAATCAGCCCCAGCATTTT
TRBV27	TRBJ1-5	.	.	CASSLFSDGGNQPQHF	TGTGCCAGCAGTTTATTCTCAGACGGAGGTAATCAGCCCCAGCATTTT
TRBV10-1	TRBJ2-5	.	.	CASSEGTPSGTQYF	TGCGCCAGCAGTGAGGGGACACCATCTGGGACCCAGTACTTC
TRBV11-2	TRBJ2-1	.	TRBD1	CATQQQTGPYNEQFF	TGTGCCACCCAGCAACAGACAGGGCCCTACAATGAGCAGTTCTTC
TRBV5-1	TRBJ2-5	.	TRBD2	CASSSSGLAGQETQYF	TGCGCCAGCAGCTCCTCGGGACTAGCGGGACAAGAGACCCAGTACTTC
TRBV3-1/TRBV3-2	TRBJ2-3	.	TRBD2	CASSLLAGNTDTQYF	TGTGCCAGCAGCCTTCTAGCGGGGAACACAGATACGCAGTATTTT
TRBV5-1	TRBJ1-4	once	.	CASSLGAASGEKLFF	TGCGCCAGCAGCTTGGGGGCGGCGTCTGGGGAAAAACTGTTTTTT
TRBV5-1	TRBJ2-3	.	TRBD1	CASSLAGTATDTQYF	TGCGCCAGCAGCTTGGCTGGGACAGCTACAGATACGCAGTATTTT
TRBV15	TRBJ2-5	.	.	CATSRDVSQETQYF	TGTGCCACCAGCAGAGATGTGTCCCAAGAGACCCAGTACTTC
TRBV6-5	TRBJ1-1	.	TRBD1	CASSFGQGGTEAFF	TGTGCCAGCAGTTTCGGACAGGGGGGGACTGAAGCTTTCTTT
TRBV4-3	TRBJ2-2	.	.	CASSQVGQNTGELFF	TGCGCCAGCAGCCAAGTCGGTCAGAACACCGGGGAGCTGTTTTTT
TRBV5-1	TRBJ2-5	.	.	CASSLVVGKETQYF	TGCGCCAGCAGCTTGGTTGTGGGGAAGGAGACCCAGTACTTC
TRBV9	TRBJ1-3	.	.	CASSVGGGGNTIYF	TGTGCCAGCAGCGTAGGTGGGGGTGGAAACACCATATATTTT
TRBV30	TRBJ1-4	few	.	CAWSASGPYEKLFF	TGTGCCTGGAGTGCGTCAGGTCCGTACGAAAAACTGTTTTTT
TRBV5-1	TRBJ1-1	.	.	CASRLTVNTEAFF	TGCGCCAGCAGACTGACAGTGAACACTGAAGCTTTCTTT
TRBV6-4	TRBJ1-3	.	TRBD1	CASSGGGQPSSGNTIYF	TGTGCCAGCAGTGGGGGGGGACAGCCGAGCTCTGGAAACACCATATATTTT
TRBV6-5	TRBJ2-5	.	.	CASSYLGGSQETQYF	TGTGCCAGCAGTTACCTCGGCGGCTCCCAAGAGACCCAGTACTTC
TRBV9	TRBJ2-2	.	TRBD1	CASSVGQGNTGELFF	TGTGCCAGCAGCGTTGGACAGGGGAACACCGGGGAGCTGTTTTTT
TRBV9	TRBJ2-3	.	.	CASSAGAYFTDTQYF	TGTGCCAGCAGCGCCGGGGCTTACTTCACAGATACGCAGTATTTT
TRBV6-5	TRBJ2-2	.	.	CASSYQGGLNTGELFF	TGTGCCAGCAGTTATCAAGGAGGGCTGAACACCGGGGAGCTGTTTTTT
TRBV19	TRBJ1-5	.	.	CASTVRTGSQPQHF	TGTGCCAGTACCGTTCGAACAGGGAGTCAGCCCCAGCATTTT